This entry is about one T cell receptor beta chain. The sample's treatment: roughly 19 received Ad26.COV2.S at low or high dose, single or two shots; five or six received placebo; per-sample allocation not given. Sampling was performed 63 days after the first vaccine or placebo injection. The data stem from a study of Ad26.COV2.S vaccination and SARS-CoV-2 variants. Sequencing used immunoSEQ multiplex PCR; TCRdb keeps in-frame clones, though not all of them. The table records 410,000 or so clones, around 90% of them present only once. This CDR3 region has 16 residues. V trimming: 5 bases; J trimming: 5 bases; junction bases outside the gene matches: 8.

V gene TRBV5-3 combines with J gene TRBJ2-2, with 11 bases that match TRBD1. TRBV5-3 is an ORF; its function is uncertain. The source of this sequence is a person between 18 and 65 years old who received the Ad26.COV2.S COVID-19 vaccine or a placebo. This specimen was peripheral blood, taken in a trial of Ad26.COV2.S vaccine versus placebo. The CDR3 sequence is CARRCRTGGKTGELFF. The CDR3 nucleotides read TGTGCCAGAAGGTGCCGGACAGGGGGCAAAACCGGGGAGCTGTTTTTT.